This entry lists 5 T cell receptor beta chains sequenced from one sample in a study of blood T cells in healthy people across ages. With a J-beta primer mix and a sample-barcoded 5' primer, a second PCR ran about 7 to 12 cycles. MiXCR was run by TCRdb on the 5' RACE reads, yielding one entry per CDR3 protein. The sample has roughly 1,500,000 distinct CDR3 sequences, 42% seen once. Material: blood. The receptors were sampled from a woman aged 18-29 years in good health.

This clonotype was seen ten or more times. This rearrangement joins TRBV27 to TRBJ2-2; TRBD2 is a possible D gene (6 bases). Trimming stripped 3 bases from V and 1 base from J, with 6 bases between. The germline V gene has CDR1 MNHEY and CDR2 SMNVEV (reference sequence). The CDR3 is 14 residues long. Written as DNA, the CDR3 is TGTGCCAGCAGTTTCGGGGGGAACACCGGGGAGCTGTTTTTT. Translated: CASSFGGNTGELFF.

The chain has TRBV20-1 and TRBJ2-3; TRBD1 matches 7 bases. Germline V gene lookup returns CDR1 DFQATT and CDR2 SNEGSKA (reference sequence). Trimming took 3 bases from V and 5 from J; bases not matched to a gene: 11. There are 15 residues in the CDR3. The CDR3 region is CSARGSTGDVDTQYF. For the CDR3, the DNA is TGCAGTGCTAGGGGATCTACAGGGGATGTAGATACGCAGTATTTT.

This sequence joins TRBV3-1 and TRBJ2-3; TRBD2 aligns across 7 bases. Unmatched junction bases numbered 8, after V lost 2 bases and J lost 6 bases. The CDR3 runs 15 residues. Per the germline V gene, CDR1 is LGHDT and CDR2 is YNNKEL (reference sequence). The CDR3 region is CASSQRDYQGDTQYF. CDR3 coding DNA: TGTGCCAGCAGCCAAAGGGACTATCAAGGGGATACGCAGTATTTT.

The genes are TRBV29-1 and TRBJ2-4; D possibly corresponds to TRBD2 (6 bases). The DNA end lines up better with TRBJ2-7; the J call may be wrong. CDR1 is SQVTM, CDR2 ANQGSEA, per germline. The CDR3 is 13 amino acids. CDR3 nucleotide sequence: TGCAGCCGGATCGGGACGGAGGGATACGAGCAGTACTTC. Its translation is CSRIGTEGYEQYF.

On this clonotype: A junction boundary mismatches the germline segment, possibly from a read error. In DNA form, the CDR3 reads TGTGCCATCAGGCGGGACTTAAACAAGGAGCAGTTCTTC. This sequence encodes CAIRRDLNKEQFF. The J gene is TRBJ2-1, the V gene TRBV10-3, with a possible D match to TRBD2 (6 bases). Germline CDR1 is ENHRY and CDR2 is SYGVKD. The CDR3 is made up of 13 amino acids.